This T cell receptor beta chain was sequenced for a study of blood T cell repertoires in COVID-19. Study in general: Spain, Italy and the United States supplied samples that represented acute and convalescent COVID-19.

The germline V gene encodes CDR1 SGHDT and CDR2 YYEEEE. Trimming removed 5 bases from V and 3 bases from J; junction bases left unmatched: 5. There are 13 residues in the CDR3. Methods used by the authors: Reference gene primer amplification gave nucleated cell count estimates. Produced via immunoSEQ multiplex PCR; TCRdb's table is partial and in-frame only. V, J and clone size are those of that table, while D and trimming were read from the DNA. The sample has about 54,000 clones, over 65% seen once. This clonotype was obtained from a human donor in a cohort sampled during active COVID-19. The chain links TRBV5-6 to TRBJ2-7; 7 bases map to TRBD1. What was sequenced was peripheral blood. The CDR3 loop reads CASSPGQIYEQYF. The CDR3 DNA sequence: TGTGCCAGCAGTCCGGGACAGATCTACGAGCAGTACTTC.